Following are 31 T cell receptor beta chains from one sample sequenced in a study of human versus mouse CDR3 diversity and MHC coevolution. Profiling relied on immunoSEQ multiplex PCR, and the TCRdb table lists in-frame clones only, not all of them. Of 86,000 or so clones listed, just under 95% are singletons. Sequencing was performed on naive CD4+ T cells from blood. Subset specified: CD45RO-negative CD62L-positive naive CD4 T cells. The origin of the receptors is a person aged 30-69 years in good health.

This sequence joins TRBV5-6 and TRBJ2-7; D possibly corresponds to TRBD1 (6 bases). This CDR3 contains 13 residues. V lost 2 bases and J lost 5, with 11 bases in between. CDR1 is SGHDT and CDR2 is YYEEEE in the germline V gene. CDR3 in DNA: TGTGCCAGCAGCTTTACAGGGCCCCACGAGCAGTACTTC. It encodes CASSFTGPHEQYF. The variable domain in full, with the rest retrieved from reference TRBV5-6 and TRBJ2-7, is DAGVTQSPTHLIKTRGQQVTLRCSPKSGHDTVSWYQQALGQGPQFIFQYYEEEERQRGNFPDRFSGHQFPNYSSELNVNALLLGDSALYLCASSFTGPHEQYFGPGTRLTVT.

The sample holds one count of this clone. The rearrangement links TRBV15 to TRBJ2-5; 8 bases are shared with TRBD2. Germline-derived CDR1 and CDR2 are LNHNV and YYDKDF (reference sequence). The V segment lost 0 bases and the J segment 11 bases; nucleotides outside the gene matches: 11. This CDR3 is 15 amino acids long. CDR3 amino acids: CATSRDRGGTSEQYF. The CDR3 DNA sequence: TGTGCCACCAGCAGAGATAGGGGGGGGACTAGTGAGCAGTACTTC.

The chain combines TRBV25-1 with TRBJ2-3, with a weak D call TRBD2 (7 bases). The CDR3 runs to 16 residues. Trimming shortened V by 6 bases and J by 4 bases, and 20 bases separated the two germline ends. Germline-derived CDR1 and CDR2 are MGHDK and SYGVNS. CDR3 in DNA: TGTGCCAGCAGGGAAGGGGGGGCCCCTCGATCAGATACGCAGTATTTT. Translating it yields CASREGGAPRSDTQYF.

V gene TRBV6-1 combines with J gene TRBJ1-5; D is perhaps TRBD1 (6 bases). Trimming left V 6 bases short and J 3 bases short, with 12 bases between. CDR1 and CDR2 from the germline V gene are MNHNS and SASEGT. The CDR3 sequence is 14 residues long. The CDR3 DNA sequence: TGTGCCAGCAGGAAAGGACAGCCCAATCAGCCCCAGCATTTT. This encodes CASRKGQPNQPQHF.

The J gene is TRBJ2-5, the V gene TRBV19; D not certain. Trimming cost V 3 bases and J 2 bases, with 10 bases left between them. Per the germline V gene, CDR1 is LNHDA and CDR2 is SQIVND (reference sequence). This CDR3 is 14 amino acids long. The DNA of the CDR3 is TGTGCCAGTAGTATGGCAGGTACTCAAGAGACCCAGTACTTC. Translating it yields CASSMAGTQETQYF.

This clone was seen once. This rearrangement joins TRBV5-1 to TRBJ2-5; TRBD2 might be the D (5 bases). Trimming cost V 2 bases and J 0 bases, with 8 bases left between them. CDR3 size: 14 residues. Germline V gene lookup returns CDR1 SGHRS and CDR2 YFSETQ. The CDR3: CASSLGGYQETQYF. The CDR3 nucleotides are TGCGCCAGCAGCTTAGGCGGGTACCAAGAGACCCAGTACTTC.

The chain links TRBV9 to TRBJ1-2, with 7 positions matching TRBD1. Looked up from germline, CDR1 is SGDLS and CDR2 is YYNGEE. Trimming cost V 4 bases and J 7 bases; bases outside gene matches: 13. CDR3 length: 15 amino acids. CDR3 in DNA: TGTGCCAGCAGCCTTATAGGGGACAGAGGGCCTGGCTACACCTTC. Translating gives CASSLIGDRGPGYTF.

This chain connects TRBV5-8 to TRBJ2-5, with TRBD1 matching 7 bases. The CDR3 contains 14 residues. With 5 bases clipped from V and 2 bases from J, the junction kept 6 bases outside the gene matches. Germline V gene lookup returns CDR1 SGHTS and CDR2 YDEGEE. CDR3 DNA sequence: TGTGCCAGCAGACGCGACAGGGTTCAAGAGACCCAGTACTTC. Protein product: CASRRDRVQETQYF.

In nucleotides, the CDR3 is TGTGCCTGGGACAGGGGGCGAGGGGAGACCCAGTACTTC. Amino acids: CAWDRGRGETQYF. J is TRBJ2-5 and V is TRBV30; 10 positions agree with TRBD1. Trimming at V came to 5 bases and at J to 5 bases, leaving 5 bases not matched to a gene. The CDR3 is 13 residues long. CDR1 and CDR2 (germline): GTSNPN, SVGIG (reference sequence). The full variable domain, with the rest looked up from reference TRBV30 and TRBJ2-5, is SQTIHQWPATLVQPVGSPLSLECTVEGTSNPNLYWYRQAAGRGLQLLFYSVGIGQISSEVPQNLSASRPQDRQFILSSKKLLLSDSGFYLCAWDRGRGETQYFGPGTRLLVL.

This clone showed up just a few times. The V and J genes are TRBV19 and TRBJ1-4; D is unclear. Germline V lookup: CDR1 LNHDA, CDR2 SQIVND (reference sequence). This CDR3 contains 16 residues. V gave up 6 bases and J gave up 3 bases, with 17 bases separating them. In DNA, the CDR3 is TGTGCCAGTAGGCCGACCCGTAACAGTCCTAATGAAAAACTGTTTTTT. It yields the protein CASRPTRNSPNEKLFF.

This rearrangement joins TRBV14 to TRBJ2-1, with D unclear. The V end lost 2 bases, the J end lost 3 bases, and 8 bases lay between the germline ends. The CDR3 runs to 14 residues. Germline CDR1 reads SGHDN; CDR2 reads FVKESK. In DNA form, the CDR3 reads TGTGCCAGCAGCCAATTAGCCGACTACAATGAGCAGTTCTTC. As protein: CASSQLADYNEQFF. Based on the CDR3 plus reference TRBV14 and TRBJ2-1, the full variable domain is EAGVTQFPSHSVIEKGQTVTLRCDPISGHDNLYWYRRVMGKEIKFLLHFVKESKQDESGMPNNRFLAERTGGTYSTLKVQPAELEDSGVYFCASSQLADYNEQFFGPGTRLTVL.

This chain joins TRBV25-1 and TRBJ2-3, with 8 positions matching TRBD1. Trimming took 3 bases from V and 6 from J; bases not matched to a gene: 5. Per germline, CDR1 MGHDK and CDR2 SYGVNS. The CDR3 extends over 14 amino acids. The CDR3, as DNA: TGTGCCAGCAGTGACGACACAGGGGGGGATACGCAGTATTTT. This translates into CASSDDTGGDTQYF.

The DNA for the CDR3 is TGTGCCAGCGATGGGGTAGGGGTCTCCTTTGGGAGCAATCAGCCCCAGCATTTT. Translation: CASDGVGVSFGSNQPQHF. This sequence joins TRBV19 and TRBJ1-5, with D perhaps TRBD1 (5 bases). Germline loops: CDR1 LNHDA, CDR2 SQIVND (reference sequence). The V gene lost 9 bases and the J gene lost 1 base, with 25 bases spanning the gap. The CDR3 has 18 residues.

The chain employs TRBV5-1 and TRBJ2-1; 7 bases map to TRBD1. The CDR3 consists of 16 residues. The germline CDR1 and CDR2 sequences are SGHRS and YFSETQ. Unmatched junction bases numbered 11, after V lost 0 bases and J lost 8 bases. CDR3 nucleotides: TGCGCCAGCAGCTTGGCCCTTAGGGGGCAAAGCGATGAGCAGTTCTTC. It specifies CASSLALRGQSDEQFF. The full variable domain, in which reference TRBV5-1 and TRBJ2-1 provide the parts outside the CDR3, is KAGVTQTPRYLIKTRGQQVTLSCSPISGHRSVSWYQQTPGQGLQFLFEYFSETQRNKGNFPGRFSGRQFSNSRSEMNVSTLELGDSALYLCASSLALRGQSDEQFFGPGTRLTVL.

This chain connects TRBV5-4 to TRBJ2-1, with 8 bases identical to TRBD2. This CDR3 has 15 residues. Germline assignment: CDR1 SGHNT and CDR2 YYREEE (reference sequence). V dropped 0 bases and J dropped 8; count of bases not matched to a gene: 7. CDR3 loop: CASSLATGGTHEQFF. CDR3 DNA: TGTGCCAGCAGCTTGGCAACGGGAGGGACCCATGAGCAGTTCTTC. Supplemented by reference TRBV5-4 and TRBJ2-1, the full variable domain reads ETGVTQSPTHLIKTRGQQVTLRCSSQSGHNTVSWYQQALGQGPQFIFQYYREEENGRGNFPPRFSGLQFPNYSSELNVNALELDDSALYLCASSLATGGTHEQFFGPGTRLTVL.

The rearrangement links TRBV27 to TRBJ1-3, with D perhaps TRBD1 (5 bases). Trimming cost V 3 bases and J 0 bases, with 6 bases left between them. The CDR3 has 14 amino acids. Germline lookup yields CDR1 MNHEY and CDR2 SMNVEV (reference sequence). This chain's CDR3 is CASSLGGSGNTIYF. CDR3 bases: TGTGCCAGCAGTTTGGGGGGCTCTGGAAACACCATATATTTT.

The rearrangement links TRBV19 to TRBJ1-1; tentatively, D is TRBD1 (6 bases). Trimming pared 8 bases from V and 4 bases from J, leaving 14 bases between. From germline, CDR1 is LNHDA and CDR2 SQIVND (reference sequence). This CDR3 is 13 amino acids long. The CDR3 reads CASDQGRVTEAFF. In DNA form, the CDR3 reads TGTGCCAGTGATCAGGGGAGGGTCACTGAAGCTTTCTTT.

The CDR3 loop reads CASSPGSRGSQETQYF. Written as DNA, the CDR3 is TGTGCCAGCAGCCCTGGTAGTAGGGGCAGCCAAGAGACCCAGTACTTC. V and J are TRBV7-3 and TRBJ2-5, with D perhaps TRBD1 (5 bases). The CDR3 sequence is 16 residues long. Germline CDR1 is SGHTA and CDR2 is FQGTGA. The ends were cut back, 5 bases at V and 1 base at J, with 17 bases in the middle.

The chain carries TRBV15 and TRBJ1-1; TRBD1 agrees at 8 bases. The CDR3 loop spans 14 amino acids. With 3 bases clipped from V and 5 bases from J, the junction kept 5 bases outside the gene matches. CDR1 is LNHNV, CDR2 YYDKDF, per germline (reference sequence). CDR3 in amino acids: CATSSDRGGTEAFF. The CDR3 DNA is TGTGCCACCAGCAGTGACAGGGGAGGAACTGAAGCTTTCTTT.

The chain combines TRBV6-1 with TRBJ1-2; 8 nucleotides match TRBD1. The CDR3 contains 13 residues. Germline trimming cut 7 bases from V and 5 bases from J; bases unmatched to any gene: 6. Germline V gives CDR1 MNHNS, CDR2 SASEGT. Here the CDR3 DNA reads TGTGCCAGCACAGTAACAGGGGGTTATGGCTACACCTTC. This codes for CASTVTGGYGYTF.

The chain carries TRBV11-1 and TRBJ2-7; D may be TRBD1 (5 bases). Germline V gene sequence: CDR1 SGHAT, CDR2 FQDESV (reference sequence). The CDR3 extends over 17 amino acids. Trimming took 2 bases from V and 0 from J, leaving 17 bases between them. The CDR3 loop reads CASSLQAQGAGSYEQYF. The CDR3 nucleotides are TGTGCCAGCAGCTTACAGGCCCAGGGTGCAGGCTCCTACGAGCAGTACTTC. Drawing the rest from reference TRBV11-1 and TRBJ2-7, the complete variable domain is EAEVAQSPRYKITEKSQAVAFWCDPISGHATLYWYRQILGQGPELLVQFQDESVVDDSQLPKDRFSAERLKGVDSTLKIQPAELGDSAMYLCASSLQAQGAGSYEQYFGPGTRLTVT.

The chain combines TRBV28 with TRBJ2-5; a possible D gene is TRBD1 (6 bases). V was clipped by 7 bases and J by 5 bases, with 23 bases between them. Germline loops: CDR1 MDHEN, CDR2 SYDVKM. The CDR3 has 16 residues. This chain's CDR3 is CASTNNEGVGLETQYF. For the CDR3, the DNA is TGTGCCAGCACCAACAATGAGGGGGTGGGTTTGGAGACCCAGTACTTC.

V gene TRBV5-6 combines with J gene TRBJ1-4; 7 bases are a match to TRBD1. The V segment lost 0 bases and the J segment 7 bases; nucleotides outside the gene matches: 12. The CDR3 totals 17 residues. In germline, CDR1 is SGHDT, CDR2 YYEEEE. The DNA of the CDR3 is TGTGCCAGCAGCTTGGCCACCGTAGGGGGCGCGGGTGAAAAACTGTTTTTT. Residues: CASSLATVGGAGEKLFF.

The rearrangement uses TRBV6-5 and TRBJ2-7, with D perhaps TRBD2 (5 bases). CDR1 and CDR2 from the germline V gene are MNHEY and SVGAGI. Trimming left V 5 bases short and J 1 base short, with 9 bases between. The CDR3 runs 13 residues. CDR3 loop: CASSRTGSYEQYF. CDR3 in DNA: TGTGCCAGCAGTCGGACGGGGTCCTACGAGCAGTACTTC.

The chain recombines TRBV9 with TRBJ2-7; D ambiguous. The CDR3 consists of 16 residues. The V end was cut by 0 bases, the J end by 0 bases, with 13 bases between. The germline CDR1 and CDR2 sequences are SGDLS and YYNGEE. The CDR3 loop is CASSVASGRYSYEQYF. CDR3 nucleotides: TGTGCCAGCAGCGTAGCTTCAGGTCGATACTCCTACGAGCAGTACTTC.

This sequence joins TRBV28 and TRBJ2-7; no reliable D call. Germline V gene lookup returns CDR1 MDHEN and CDR2 SYDVKM. V lost 5 bases and J 3 bases, leaving 8 bases between the germline ends. The CDR3 extends over 12 amino acids. The CDR3 loop is CASSQLNYEQYF. The CDR3 DNA sequence: TGTGCCAGCAGTCAGTTAAACTACGAGCAGTACTTC.

The rearrangement uses TRBV9 and TRBJ1-2, with 9 nucleotides matching TRBD1. The V and J ends lost 3 bases and 5 bases, in that order; junction bases with no gene match: 2. In germline, CDR1 is SGDLS, CDR2 YYNGEE. The CDR3 consists of 13 residues. In DNA form, the CDR3 reads TGTGCCAGCAGCGCAGGGACAGGGTATGGCTACACCTTC. Amino acids: CASSAGTGYGYTF.

This clone appeared once. The V and J genes are TRBV19 and TRBJ1-5; D might be TRBD1 (5 bases). The ends were cut back, 6 bases at V and 0 bases at J, with 12 bases in the middle. CDR3 length equals 15 residues. Per germline, CDR1 LNHDA and CDR2 SQIVND (reference sequence). The CDR3 spells CASSYTGYSNQPQHF. CDR3 nucleotides: TGTGCCAGTAGCTACACAGGCTATAGCAATCAGCCCCAGCATTTT. The full variable domain, in which reference TRBV19 and TRBJ1-5 provide the parts outside the CDR3, is DGGITQSPKYLFRKEGQNVTLSCEQNLNHDAMYWYRQDPGQGLRLIYYSQIVNDFQKGDIAEGYSVSREKKESFPLTVTSAQKNPTAFYLCASSYTGYSNQPQHFGDGTRLSIL.

This rearrangement joins TRBV7-2 to TRBJ2-7; 8 bases line up with TRBD2. The germline gives CDR1 SGHTA, CDR2 FQGNSA. V gave up 5 bases and J gave up 1 base; unmatched junction bases: 10. The CDR3 runs to 16 residues. Here the CDR3 reads CASSRGGQGESYEQYF. The CDR3 nucleotides read TGTGCCAGCAGCCGCGGGGGGCAGGGTGAGTCCTACGAGCAGTACTTC.

The chain couples TRBV5-1 to TRBJ1-4; TRBD1 aligns across 9 bases. CDR3 length: 17 amino acids. Germline CDR1 and CDR2: SGHRS and YFSETQ. Trimming removed 4 bases from V and 3 bases from J; junction bases left unmatched: 10. The CDR3 sequence: CASSRLHRGLANEKLFF. The CDR3 region has the DNA TGCGCCAGCAGCAGACTACACAGGGGGCTAGCTAATGAAAAACTGTTTTTT.

This clone was counted once. The gene calls are TRBV27 and TRBJ2-2; 9 bases fit TRBD1. The CDR3 is 15 amino acids. V was clipped by 5 bases and J by 6 bases; unmatched bases: 7. Germline V gene sequence: CDR1 MNHEY, CDR2 SMNVEV (reference sequence). CDR3 sequence reads: CASSVGQGRAGELFF. CDR3 nucleotide sequence: TGTGCCAGCAGTGTGGGACAGGGAAGGGCCGGGGAGCTGTTTTTT.